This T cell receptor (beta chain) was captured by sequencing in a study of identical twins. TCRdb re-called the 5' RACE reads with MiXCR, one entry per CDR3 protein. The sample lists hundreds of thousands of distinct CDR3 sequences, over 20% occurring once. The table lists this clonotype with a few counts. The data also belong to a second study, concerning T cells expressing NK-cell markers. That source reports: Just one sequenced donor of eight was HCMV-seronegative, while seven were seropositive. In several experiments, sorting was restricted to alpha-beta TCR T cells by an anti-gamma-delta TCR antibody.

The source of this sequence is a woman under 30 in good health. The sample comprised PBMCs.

This CDR3 reads CASGQGAFYGYTF. CDR3 nucleotides: TGTGCCAGCGGGCAGGGGGCGTTCTATGGCTACACCTTC. The rearrangement joins TRBV12-3 or TRBV12-4 to TRBJ1-2; 8 bases agree with TRBD1. This CDR3 is 13 amino acids long. V was pared by 8 bases and J by 4 bases, with 6 bases of the junction left unmatched.